This T cell receptor (beta chain) was sequenced during a study of T cell changes during pregnancy in multiple sclerosis (dated 2019 in TCRdb). Regarding the research as a whole: The study examined how the T cell repertoire changed over the course of pregnancy in women with multiple sclerosis.

A note on this clone: The antigen it recognizes is unknown. No clone much larger than this one lies a single base away; base qualities are absent.

Preparation of the library involved the immunoSEQ multiplex PCR assay. TCRdb carries this immuneACCESS record with in-frame sequences only. Its versions omit some clonotypes, under half of them owing to an unresolved V gene in the studies checked, with the rest unexplained. The sample table records about 60,000 clones; roughly 94% of these occur just once. The ten largest clones represent 0.15% to 0.2% of the sample. This specimen consisted of CD4+ T cells from peripheral blood mononuclear cells, obtained in the second trimester of pregnancy. This sequence originates from a female donor with multiple sclerosis, enrolled in a pregnancy study.

The CDR3 here reads CASRRGGNTIYF. At the DNA level, the sequence is TGTGCCAGCAGGCGGGGGGGAAACACCATATATTTT. In this chain, TRBV28 is recombined with TRBJ1-3, with TRBD1 as a weak D call on 5 bases. The germline V gene gives CDR1 as MDHEN and CDR2 as SYDVKM. The junction carries 7 bases between V and J, which are trimmed by 6 bases and 4 bases respectively. The CDR3 runs 12 amino acids, cysteine and phenylalanine included. The CDR3 DNA has 36 bases and is translated from base 1.